The clone carrying this TCR beta chain came up many times. No antigen is known for it. This sample was taken from a study of identical twins. Study observations and caveats: Insertion counts were lower in abundant cord blood beta clonotypes, a trend that memory repertoires did not show. For out-of-frame alpha sequences shared by twins, low generation probability was in excess.

TCRdb ran MiXCR on the 5' RACE reads and lists one entry per CDR3 protein. Seen here are approximately 890,000 distinct CDR3 sequences, approximately 13% observed once, and the top ten hold under 2%. The CDR3 length is 13 residues. The trim removed 6 bases at V and 12 bases at J, leaving 9 bases unmatched. The sample was also linked to a second study, of yellow fever vaccine responses in identical twins. As that study records: Twins reportedly had a vaccine T cell response that seemed partly convergent, partly personalized.

The clonotype comes from a young woman in good health. The chain uses TRBV12-3 or TRBV12-4 and TRBJ2-1, with 9 bases identical to TRBD2. Sequencing was performed on PBMCs. The CDR3 DNA reads TGTGCCAGCAGCCCCGGGCTAGCGGGAATGCAGTTCTTC. Its translation: CASSPGLAGMQFF.